This T cell receptor beta chain was sequenced during a study of early T cells in non-severe SARS-CoV-2 infection. In the study overall: Chains stayed unpaired after sequencing of bulk RNA from unsorted whole blood.

This clonotype was seen at least ten times. Unique molecular identifiers were added to individual cDNA molecules. One entry per CDR3 protein, called by TCRdb with MiXCR from the 5' RACE reads. Here the sample spans around 44,000 distinct CDR3 sequences, over 7.5% being singletons. V lost 4 bases and J 4 bases, leaving 12 bases between the germline ends. CDR1 is DFQATT, CDR2 SNEGSKA, per germline (reference sequence). The CDR3 length is 13 residues. Sequenced input: whole blood. The receptor comes from an adult who was a healthcare worker with PCR-confirmed SARS-CoV-2 infection or an uninfected control (not recorded which). The chain has TRBV20-1 and TRBJ2-3; no firm D call. CDR3: CSATPVGADTQYF. The DNA of the CDR3 is TGCAGTGCTACCCCTGTGGGTGCAGATACGCAGTATTTT.